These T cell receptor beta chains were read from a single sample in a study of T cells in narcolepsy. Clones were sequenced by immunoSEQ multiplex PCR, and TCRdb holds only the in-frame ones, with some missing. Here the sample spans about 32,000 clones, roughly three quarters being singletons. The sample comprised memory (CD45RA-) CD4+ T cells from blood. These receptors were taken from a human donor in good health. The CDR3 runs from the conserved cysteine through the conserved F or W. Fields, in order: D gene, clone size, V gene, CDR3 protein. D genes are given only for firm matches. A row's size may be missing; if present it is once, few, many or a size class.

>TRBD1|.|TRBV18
CASSPITGGGEETQYF
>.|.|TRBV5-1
CASSLVGGGTQETQYF
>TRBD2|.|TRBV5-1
CASSPWTSGKRETQYF
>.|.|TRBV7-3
CASSSIFGGTAFF
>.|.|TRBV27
CASSFPRAGELFF
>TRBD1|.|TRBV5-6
CASSFGTGGDYEQYF
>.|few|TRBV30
CAWSVRGLIYGYTF
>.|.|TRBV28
CASRTLQGEQFF
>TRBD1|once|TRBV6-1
CASSEIMTGSGNTIYF
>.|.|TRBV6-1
CASSEGANNEQFF
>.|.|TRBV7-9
CASSERTDNSPLHF